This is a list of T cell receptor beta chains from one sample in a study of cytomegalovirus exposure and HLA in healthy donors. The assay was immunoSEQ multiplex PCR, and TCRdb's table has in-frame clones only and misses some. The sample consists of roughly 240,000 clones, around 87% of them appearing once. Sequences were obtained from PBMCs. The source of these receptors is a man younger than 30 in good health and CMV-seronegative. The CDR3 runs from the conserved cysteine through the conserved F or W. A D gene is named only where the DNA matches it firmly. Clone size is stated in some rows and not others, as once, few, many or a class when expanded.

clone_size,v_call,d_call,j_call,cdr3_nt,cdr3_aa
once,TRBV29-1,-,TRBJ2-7,TGCAGCGTTGCACATTCCTCCTACGAGCAGTACTTC,CSVAHSSYEQYF
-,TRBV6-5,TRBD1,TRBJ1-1,TGTGCCAGCAGTTCCCCAACAGGGGGCCAAGAAGCTTTCTTT,CASSSPTGGQEAFF
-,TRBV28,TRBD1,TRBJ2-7,TGTGCCAGCAGGGTAGGGACAGGGCATCCCTACGAGCAGTACTTC,CASRVGTGHPYEQYF
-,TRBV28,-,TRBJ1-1,TGTGCCAGCACCATGGACCTGGGAGGGTCGTGGGTCACTGAAGCTTTCTTT,CASTMDLGGSWVTEAFF
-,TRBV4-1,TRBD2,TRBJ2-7,TGCGCCAGCAGCCAGGAGGGTAGCGGGAGTTATTTCGAGCAGTACTTC,CASSQEGSGSYFEQYF
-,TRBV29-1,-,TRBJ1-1,TGCAGCGTTGTCGGAGCTGAAGCTTTCTTT,CSVVGAEAFF
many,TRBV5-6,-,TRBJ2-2,TGTGCCAGCAGCTTGGGAGGGACGAACACCGGGGAGCTGTTTTTT,CASSLGGTNTGELFF
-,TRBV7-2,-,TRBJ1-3,TGTGCCAGCAGCCGCTCCACCCGCGGGGTGGCTGGAAACACCATATATTTT,CASSRSTRGVAGNTIYF
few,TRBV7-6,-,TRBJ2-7,TGTGCCAGCAGCTTAGATGCAGGCACCTACGAGCAGTACTTC,CASSLDAGTYEQYF
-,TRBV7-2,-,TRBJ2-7,TGTGCCAGCAGCCTCCTCTACGAGCAGTACTTC,CASSLLYEQYF
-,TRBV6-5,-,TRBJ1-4,TGTGCCAGCAGGACGGGTAGTAATGAAAAACTGTTTTTT,CASRTGSNEKLFF
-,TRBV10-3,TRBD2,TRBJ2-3,TGTGCCATCAGTGAGACTAGCGGGAGCGGCCATACGCAGTATTTT,CAISETSGSGHTQYF
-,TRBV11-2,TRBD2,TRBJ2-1,TGTGCCAGCAGCCTCGGGACTAGCGGGGGGGGCTCCTACAATGAGCAGTTCTTC,CASSLGTSGGGSYNEQFF
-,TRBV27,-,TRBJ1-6,TGTGCCAGCAGTTTCGGTCCTATGAATTCACCCCTCCACTTT,CASSFGPMNSPLHF
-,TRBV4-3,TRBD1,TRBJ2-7,TGCGCCAGCAGCCCCGGGACAGCGTCCTACGAGCAGTACTTC,CASSPGTASYEQYF
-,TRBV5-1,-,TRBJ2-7,TGCGCCAGCAGCTCGGACTCTCACTACGAGCAGTACTTC,CASSSDSHYEQYF
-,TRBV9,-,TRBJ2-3,TGTGCCAGCAGCGTAGATCCCCGGGACTTCCACACAGATACGCAGTATTTT,CASSVDPRDFHTDTQYF
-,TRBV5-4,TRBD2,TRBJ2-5,TGTGCCAGCAGCAAGGGACTAGCGAAACGCCAAGAGACCCAGTACTTC,CASSKGLAKRQETQYF
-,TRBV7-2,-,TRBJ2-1,TGTGCCAGCAGCCCCAAAGGGGGGGTAAATGAGCAGTTCTTC,CASSPKGGVNEQFF
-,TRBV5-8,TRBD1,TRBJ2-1,TGTGCCAGCAGCGCGGGACAGGGGGCAGTTGAGCAGTTCTTC,CASSAGQGAVEQFF
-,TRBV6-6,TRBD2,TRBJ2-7,TGTGCCAGCAGCGGACTAGCGGTTACGTCCTACGAGCAGTACTTC,CASSGLAVTSYEQYF
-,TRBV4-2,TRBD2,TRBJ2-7,TGTGCCAGCAGTTTATCGGGAGGGGGGGGTTACGAGCAGTACTTC,CASSLSGGGGYEQYF
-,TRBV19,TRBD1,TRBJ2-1,TGTGCCAGTAGTACCAGACAGGGCCACAATGAGCAGTTCTTC,CASSTRQGHNEQFF
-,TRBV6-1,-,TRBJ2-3,TGTGCCAGCAGTCACACAGATACGCAGTATTTT,CASSHTDTQYF
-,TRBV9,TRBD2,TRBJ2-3,TGTGCCAGCAGCGTAGTGGCTAGCGGGGGGGATACGCAGTATTTT,CASSVVASGGDTQYF
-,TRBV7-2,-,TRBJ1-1,TGTGCCAGCAGCTTAGATGGTCGAGGGGGAGCTTTCTTT,CASSLDGRGGAFF
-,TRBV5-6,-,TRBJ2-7,TGTGCCAGCAGCTTGACAGACAGCTACGAGCAGTACTTC,CASSLTDSYEQYF
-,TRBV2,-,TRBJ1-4,TGTGCCAGCACCAGGGGAGTTGGTGAAAAACTGTTTTTT,CASTRGVGEKLFF
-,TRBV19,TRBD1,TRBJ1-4,TGTGCCACCGTGACAGGGGGAAAACTGTTTTTT,CATVTGGKLFF
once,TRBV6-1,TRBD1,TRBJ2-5,TGTGCCAGCAGATATGACAGGGCGATAATGGAGACCCAGTACTTC,CASRYDRAIMETQYF
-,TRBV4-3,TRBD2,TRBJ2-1,TGCGCCAGCAGCCAAGCAAGGACTAGCTATGAGCAGTTCTTC,CASSQARTSYEQFF
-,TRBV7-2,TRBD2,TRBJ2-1,TGTGCCAGCATGGAGACTAGCGGATACAATGAGCAGTTCTTC,CASMETSGYNEQFF
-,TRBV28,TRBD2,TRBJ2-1,TGTGCCAGCAGTTTGGCAGGGAGGGACAATGAGCAGTTCTTC,CASSLAGRDNEQFF
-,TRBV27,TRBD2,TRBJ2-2,TGTGCCAGCAGTTTTACGGGAGGGGCCACCGGGGAGCTGTTTTTT,CASSFTGGATGELFF
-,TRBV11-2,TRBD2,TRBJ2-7,TGTGCCAGCAGGAATCTAGCGGGGGCCTACGAGCAGTACTTC,CASRNLAGAYEQYF
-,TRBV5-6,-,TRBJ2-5,TGTGCCAGCACCCAGGGGGAGACCCAGTACTTC,CASTQGETQYF
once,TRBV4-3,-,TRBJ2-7,TGCGCCAGCAGCCAAGGACTGGCCGATTACAACGAGCAGTACTTC,CASSQGLADYNEQYF
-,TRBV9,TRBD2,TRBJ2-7,TGTGCCAGCAGCCGGACCGGGAGGGACTACGAGCAGTACTTC,CASSRTGRDYEQYF
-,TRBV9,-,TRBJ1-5,TGTGCCAGCAGCGTAGGGGCGGGACGGTCGAATCAGCCCCAGCATTTT,CASSVGAGRSNQPQHF
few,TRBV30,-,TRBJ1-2,TGTGCGTGGTCCGCGGGGGCAGGCGAGGATGGCTACACCTTC,CAWSAGAGEDGYTF
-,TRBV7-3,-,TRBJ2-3,TGTGCCAGCAGCCCCCCAGGGCAGGTCCCTGGCACAGATACGCAGTATTTT,CASSPPGQVPGTDTQYF
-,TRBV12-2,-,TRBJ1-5,TGTGCAAGTCGCTATAGGGACAGGGGGAGCTATCAGCCCCAGCATTTT,CASRYRDRGSYQPQHF
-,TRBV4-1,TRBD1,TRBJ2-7,TGCGCCAGCAGCGTGCCGGGACAGGGAGAGAGAGAGCAGTACTTC,CASSVPGQGEREQYF
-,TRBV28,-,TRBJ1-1,TGTGCCAGCAGTCCGTTGGGGGGGCGCACTGAAGCTTTCTTT,CASSPLGGRTEAFF
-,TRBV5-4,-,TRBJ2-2,TGTGCAACCACGTCTGTAGACGGGGTTTGGGGGGAGCTGTTTTTT,CATTSVDGVWGELFF
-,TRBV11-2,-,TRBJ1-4,TGTGCCAGCAGCTTAGGTCAGAGGGAGAATGAAAAACTGTTTTTT,CASSLGQRENEKLFF
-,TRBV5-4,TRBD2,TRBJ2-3,TGTGCCAGCAGCTTACTAGCGGGGGGGCCAACAGATACGCAGTATTTT,CASSLLAGGPTDTQYF
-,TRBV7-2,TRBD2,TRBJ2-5,TGTGCCAGCAGCGTCCGGGACTACAATTACTTC,CASSVRDYNYF
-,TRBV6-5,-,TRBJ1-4,TGTGCCAGCAGTTTCCAGGGTGCAAATGAAAAACTGTTTTTT,CASSFQGANEKLFF